One TCR beta chain is described in this entry. Its target is not known. The PCR had 60 Vbeta and 13 Jbeta primers. Original processing methods: An analysis performed later counted 75 million to 80 million unique TCR beta chains (roughly 10 million of them shared). Using immunoSEQ multiplex PCR, the repertoire was profiled, and TCRdb retains in-frame clones only, with some absent. Clone size and V and J calls were adopted from that table, with D and trimming inferred from the DNA. The data contain fewer than 350,000 clones, over 85% of them singletons. Trimming stripped 2 bases from V and 6 bases from J, with 10 bases between. Germline V gene data show CDR1 as MNHNY and CDR2 as SVGAGI (reference sequence). This CDR3 has 13 amino acids. The data were obtained in a study of cytomegalovirus exposure and HLA in healthy donors. Study-wide points: Diagnosis of cytomegalovirus status made by the classifier reportedly showed high specificity and sensitivity. Links to common viral pathogens appeared, in a later analysis, for several of the most significant clusters. After further analysis at a later stage, roughly 15,000 TCR beta sequences were associated with HLA alleles at 0.05 false discovery rate.

The source of this sequence is a woman in her late teens or twenties in good health and CMV-seronegative. The chain joins TRBV6-6 to TRBJ1-1; tentative D call: TRBD1 (6 bases). Sequences were obtained from PBMCs. CDR3 in amino acids: CASSYPGQPEAFF. Here the CDR3 DNA reads TGTGCCAGCAGTTACCCTGGACAGCCTGAAGCTTTCTTT.